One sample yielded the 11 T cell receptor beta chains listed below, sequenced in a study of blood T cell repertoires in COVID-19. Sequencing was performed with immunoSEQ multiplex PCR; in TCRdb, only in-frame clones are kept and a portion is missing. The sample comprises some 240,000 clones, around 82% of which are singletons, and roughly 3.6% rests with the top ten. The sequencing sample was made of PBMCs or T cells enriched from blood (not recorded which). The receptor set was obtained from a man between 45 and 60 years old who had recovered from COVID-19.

The CDR3 region is CASSRTGGLNTEAFF. Written as DNA, the CDR3 is TGTGCCAGCAGCCGGACAGGGGGCCTTAACACTGAAGCTTTCTTT. The chain uses TRBV7-9 and TRBJ1-1; 11 nucleotides align to TRBD1. V trimming: 5 bases; J trimming: 2 bases; junction bases outside the gene matches: 4. The CDR3 has 15 amino acids. Germline V gene lookup returns CDR1 SEHNR and CDR2 FQNEAQ (reference sequence).

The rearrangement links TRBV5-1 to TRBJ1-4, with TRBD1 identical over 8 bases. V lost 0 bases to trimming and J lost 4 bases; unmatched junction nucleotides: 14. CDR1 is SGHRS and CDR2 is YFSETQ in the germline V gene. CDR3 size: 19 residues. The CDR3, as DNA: TGCGCCAGCAGCTTGGCCGGACAGGGAATGAGGTCTCTTAATGAAAAACTGTTTTTT. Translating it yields CASSLAGQGMRSLNEKLFF.

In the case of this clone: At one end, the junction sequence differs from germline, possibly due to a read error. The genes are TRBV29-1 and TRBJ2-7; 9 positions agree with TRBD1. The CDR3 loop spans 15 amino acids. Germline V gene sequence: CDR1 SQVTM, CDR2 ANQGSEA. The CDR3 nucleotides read TGCAGCGCTGAATCCGGGACAGGGCCCACCTACGAGCAGTACTTC. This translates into CSAESGTGPTYEQYF.

In DNA, the CDR3 is TGCGCCAGCAGCCGGGACATCTACGAGCAGTACTTC. It codes for CASSRDIYEQYF. The chain has TRBV5-1 and TRBJ2-7; a possible D gene is TRBD1 (6 bases). Germline-derived CDR1 and CDR2 are SGHRS and YFSETQ. V was pared by 4 bases and J by 3 bases, with 8 bases between. This CDR3 region has 12 residues.

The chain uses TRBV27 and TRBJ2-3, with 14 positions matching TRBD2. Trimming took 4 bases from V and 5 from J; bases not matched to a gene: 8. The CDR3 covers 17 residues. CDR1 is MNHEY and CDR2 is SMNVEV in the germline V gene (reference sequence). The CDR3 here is CASSYLDGTSGGDTQYF. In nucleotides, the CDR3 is TGTGCCAGCAGTTACCTAGATGGGACTAGCGGGGGAGATACGCAGTATTTT.

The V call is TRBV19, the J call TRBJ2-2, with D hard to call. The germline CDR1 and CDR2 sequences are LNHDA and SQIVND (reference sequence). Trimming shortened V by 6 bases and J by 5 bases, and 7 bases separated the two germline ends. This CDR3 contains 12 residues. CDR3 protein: CASSPGTGELFF. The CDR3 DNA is TGTGCCAGTAGCCCAGGAACCGGGGAGCTGTTTTTT.

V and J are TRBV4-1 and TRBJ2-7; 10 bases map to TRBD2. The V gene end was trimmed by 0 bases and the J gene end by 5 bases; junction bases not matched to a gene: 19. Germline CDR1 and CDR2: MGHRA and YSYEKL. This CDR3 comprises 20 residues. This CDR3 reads CASSQDPETSGTIGPNEQYF. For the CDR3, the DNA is TGCGCCAGCAGCCAAGATCCCGAAACTAGCGGGACAATCGGCCCAAACGAGCAGTACTTC.

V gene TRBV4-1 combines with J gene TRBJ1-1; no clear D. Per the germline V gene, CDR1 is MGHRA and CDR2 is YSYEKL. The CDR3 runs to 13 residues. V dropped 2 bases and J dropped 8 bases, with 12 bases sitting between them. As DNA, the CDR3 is TGCGCCAGCAGCCAATCTTCGACGAGGGAAGCTTTCTTT. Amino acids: CASSQSSTREAFF.

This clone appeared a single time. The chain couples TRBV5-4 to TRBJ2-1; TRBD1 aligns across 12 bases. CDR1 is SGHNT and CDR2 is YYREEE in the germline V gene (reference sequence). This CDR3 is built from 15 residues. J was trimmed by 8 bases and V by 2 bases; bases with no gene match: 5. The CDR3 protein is CASSLPGQGAYEQFF. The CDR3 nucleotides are TGTGCCAGCAGCTTACCGGGACAGGGGGCGTATGAGCAGTTCTTC.

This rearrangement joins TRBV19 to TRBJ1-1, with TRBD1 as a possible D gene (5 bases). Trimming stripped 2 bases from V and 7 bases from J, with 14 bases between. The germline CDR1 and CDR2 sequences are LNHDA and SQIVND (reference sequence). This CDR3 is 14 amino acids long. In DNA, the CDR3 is TGTGCCAGTAGTATACCCGGCGGGACGCTTGAAGCTTTCTTT. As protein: CASSIPGGTLEAFF.

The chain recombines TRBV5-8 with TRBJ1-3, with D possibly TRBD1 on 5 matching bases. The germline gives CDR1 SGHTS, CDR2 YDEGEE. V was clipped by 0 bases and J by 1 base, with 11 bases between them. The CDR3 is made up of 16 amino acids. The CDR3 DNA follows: TGTGCCAGCAGCTTGGAGGGCAGGGAATCTGGAAACACCATATATTTT. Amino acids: CASSLEGRESGNTIYF.